The 14 T cell receptor beta chains listed next were all sequenced from one sample in a study of read filtering for tumor transcriptome and immune sequencing (TCRdb year 2020). Data came from an Illumina HiSeq 4000. TCR libraries were built from 400 to 450 ng RNA with the Immunoverse kit, using molecular barcoded adaptors covering alpha/delta and beta/gamma chains. The raw public data were reprocessed by TCRdb itself: fastp quality trimming at Q25, MiXCR clonotype calling, in-frame beta chains only. Entries are consolidated by CDR3 protein sequence, retaining the most common genes and DNA. Across this sample there are about 40,000 distinct CDR3 sequences, with about 10% seen only once. The ten largest clones capture about 38% of the sample. The sequenced sample was a population of CD138-negative cells sorted from bone marrow. What this sample's cell subset or site label stands for: bone marrow mononuclear cells depleted of CD138+ plasma/myeloma cells by negative magnetic selection. All receptors derive from a donor aged 40 or over with multiple myeloma.

At least ten counts were recorded for this clonotype. The chain links TRBV24-1 to TRBJ2-1, with D tentatively TRBD1 (5 bases). Per the germline V gene, CDR1 is KGHDR and CDR2 is SFDVKD. Trimming cost V 0 bases and J 6 bases, with 5 bases left between them. The CDR3 spans 13 residues. DNA of the CDR3: TGTGCCACCAGTGATTTGGACAGCAATGAGCAGTTCTTC. This translates into CATSDLDSNEQFF.

This clonotype was recorded at least ten times. The gene calls are TRBV12-3 or TRBV12-4 and TRBJ1-5; 11 bases map to TRBD1. J was trimmed by 6 bases and V by 5 bases; bases with no gene match: 3. The CDR3 runs to 14 residues. CDR3 protein: CASSRDRGSQPQHF. The CDR3 DNA is TGTGCCAGCAGTAGGGACAGGGGGAGTCAGCCCCAGCATTTT.

This clonotype was detected many times. The rearrangement joins TRBV7-9 to TRBJ2-3; the match to TRBD1 covers 8 bases. Germline values: CDR1 SEHNR, CDR2 FQNEAQ (reference sequence). V lost 5 bases to trimming and J lost 6 bases; unmatched junction nucleotides: 4. The CDR3 contains 13 residues. Here the CDR3 reads CASSKTGADTQYF. CDR3 in DNA: TGTGCCAGCAGCAAGACAGGGGCGGATACGCAGTATTTT.

Regarding this clonotype: Possible read error: a much larger clone is one base away. V gene TRBV4-2 combines with J gene TRBJ1-5; unclear D gene. Trimming took off 1 base at V and 9 bases at J, with 16 bases between the two ends. The CDR3 covers 15 residues. CDR1 is LGHNA, CDR2 YNFKEQ, per germline. Written as DNA, the CDR3 is TGTGCCAGCAGCCAAGTCACGGGCCCTTCTCGGCCCCAGCATTTT. Protein: CASSQVTGPSRPQHF.

This clonotype came up many times. The V call is TRBV7-2, the J call TRBJ2-1; 8 bases fit TRBD2. Looked up from germline, CDR1 is SGHTA and CDR2 is FQGNSA. J gave up 5 bases and V 5 bases, and 11 bases lay outside the gene matches. The CDR3 is 16 residues long. In DNA form, the CDR3 reads TGTGCCAGCAGCCCAAACAGCGGGGGAGTCCACAATGAGCAGTTCTTC. It codes for CASSPNSGGVHNEQFF.

As concerns this clonotype: One end of the junction varies from germline; a read error may be responsible. The chain carries TRBV5-5 and TRBJ1-1, with 7 bases that match TRBD1. The CDR3 has 14 residues. CDR1 and CDR2 (germline): SGHKS, YYEKEE (reference sequence). DNA for the CDR3: TGTGCCAGCAGCTTAAGGACAGGAAACACTGGAGCTTTCTTT. As protein: CASSLRTGNTGAFF.

This clonotype was detected many times. The chain employs TRBV29-1 and TRBJ2-7; D is unresolved. Germline-derived CDR1 and CDR2 are SQVTM and ANQGSEA. V lost 4 bases to trimming and J lost 0 bases, with 13 bases between them. CDR3 size: 14 residues. The CDR3 spells CSVAGPSNSYEQYF. CDR3 DNA sequence: TGCAGCGTTGCTGGACCGTCAAACTCCTACGAGCAGTACTTC.

As concerns this clonotype: A single base is all that separates this from a far larger clone, so a read error is likely. V and J are TRBV11-3 and TRBJ2-2, with D possibly TRBD2 on 7 matching bases. Per the germline V gene, CDR1 is SGHNT and CDR2 is YENEEA. This CDR3 region has 14 residues. The CDR3 sequence: CASSLAGGPGELLF. CDR3 sequence (DNA): TGTGCCAGCAGCTTAGCGGGGGGCCCCGGGGAGCTGCTTTTT.

By sample share, this clonotype is medium-sized. The chain employs TRBV11-2 and TRBJ2-1, with D possibly TRBD1 on 6 matching bases. V gave up 0 bases and J gave up 4 bases, with 10 bases separating them. There are 15 residues in the CDR3. Germline V gene sequence: CDR1 SGHAT, CDR2 FQNNGV. CDR3 DNA sequence: TGTGCCAGCAGCTTAGAATGGGGGCCTTACAATGAGCAGTTCTTC. Its translation is CASSLEWGPYNEQFF.

The chain is built from TRBV6-2 or TRBV6-3 and TRBJ1-5, with D maybe TRBD1 (5 bases). V gave up 4 bases and J gave up 5 bases, with 12 bases separating them. The CDR3 has 14 residues. Germline V lookup: CDR1 MNHEY, CDR2 SVGEGT. The CDR3 sequence is CASSLEGRDQPQHF. For the CDR3, the DNA is TGTGCCAGCAGTTTGGAGGGGAGGGATCAGCCCCAGCATTTT.

This clonotype came up many times. The chain carries TRBV20-1 and TRBJ1-2; tentative D call: TRBD1 (6 bases). CDR1 DFQATT and CDR2 SNEGSKA come from the germline V gene (reference sequence). V shed 4 bases and J shed 4 bases, with 13 bases lying between them. The CDR3 totals 13 residues. Here the CDR3 reads CSATGQTPYGYTF. Written as DNA, the CDR3 is TGCAGTGCTACCGGACAGACTCCCTATGGCTACACCTTC.

This clonotype was seen many times. The rearrangement uses TRBV5-6 and TRBJ2-3; unclear D gene. This CDR3 has 12 residues. Between the trimmed V and J ends, which lost 4 bases and 6 bases, there was a span of 9 bases. Per the germline V gene, CDR1 is SGHDT and CDR2 is YYEEEE. The CDR3 sequence is CASSPSWDTQYF. The CDR3 nucleotides read TGTGCCAGCAGCCCCTCCTGGGATACGCAGTATTTT.

This clonotype was recorded a few times. The chain links TRBV7-9 to TRBJ1-1, with D unclear. V shed 2 bases and J shed 1 base, with 14 bases lying between them. This CDR3 has 16 amino acids. The germline gives CDR1 SEHNR, CDR2 FQNEAQ (reference sequence). Written as DNA, the CDR3 is TGTGCCAGCAGCTTACGTATGGGCGGCGGGAACACTGAAGCTTTCTTT. It codes for CASSLRMGGGNTEAFF.

The rearrangement joins TRBV19 to TRBJ2-7, with D possibly being TRBD2 (6 bases). Germline V CDR1 and CDR2: LNHDA, SQIVND (reference sequence). There are 13 residues in the CDR3. V lost 1 base, J lost 6 bases, and 10 bases lay in between. The CDR3 nucleotides are TGTGCCAGTAGTATAGGAGGAGGGGCCGAGCAGTACTTC. This codes for CASSIGGGAEQYF.